This T cell receptor (beta chain) appears in the sequencing data of a study of T cell changes during pregnancy in multiple sclerosis. Trimming left V 6 bases short and J 0 bases short, with 15 bases between. Looked up from germline, CDR1 is MNHEY and CDR2 is SMNVEV (reference sequence). The length of the CDR3 is 16 residues. Clones were read by immunoSEQ multiplex PCR, and TCRdb kept only the in-frame ones, dropping some. The table lists around 52,000 clones, about 87% of them singletons. Sequencing was done on a sample of peripheral blood from another person, used as feeder cells. The chain uses TRBV27 and TRBJ2-1; D uncertain. The source is a human donor whose cells served as feeder cells for cultures in a pregnancy study. Here the CDR3 reads CASSGITVSSYNEQFF. CDR3 nucleotide sequence: TGTGCCAGCAGCGGCATCACAGTAAGCTCCTACAATGAGCAGTTCTTC.